This T cell receptor beta chain stems from a study of blood T cell repertoires in COVID-19. Overall study context: COVID-19 samples from acute and convalescent phases originated in the United States, Italy and Spain. PBMCs, B-cell-depleted T cells, or T cells provided the cDNA or gDNA that made up the material.

This clone has a single count. Sequencing used immunoSEQ multiplex PCR; TCRdb keeps in-frame clones, though not all of them. The profile covers about 500,000 clones, with about 91% appearing a single time and 0.8% to 0.9% taken by the ten largest. The germline gives CDR1 SGHVS, CDR2 FQNEAQ. The CDR3 runs to 12 residues. The ends were cut back, 5 bases at V and 5 bases at J, with 7 bases in the middle. The chain recombines TRBV7-8 with TRBJ1-5; D unresolved. The receptor comes from a man between 18 and 35 years old with COVID-19, enrolled during active disease. The sample comprised peripheral blood. Here the CDR3 DNA reads TGTGCCAGCAGCGACTGGGATCAGCCCCAGCATTTT. Residues: CASSDWDQPQHF.